The TCR beta chain under discussion was sequenced for a study of blood T cell repertoires in COVID-19. There are 17 residues in the CDR3. The germline V gene encodes CDR1 LGHNA and CDR2 YNFKEQ. Unmatched junction bases numbered 6, after V lost 1 base and J lost 0 bases. Authors' processing steps: Counts of nucleated cells, estimated from reference gene primer amplification, were obtained. The repertoire was sequenced with immunoSEQ multiplex PCR; TCRdb's copy has only in-frame clones and lacks some. V, J and clone size reflect that table, while D and trimming were determined from the DNA. The sample consists of 250,000 to 300,000 clones, under 95% of them appearing once.

Sequencing was carried out using PBMCs or T cells enriched from blood (not recorded which). This TCR was sampled from a woman aged 35 to 49 with acute COVID-19. The rearrangement uses TRBV4-2 and TRBJ2-3, with TRBD2 identical over 8 bases. The CDR3 sequence is CASSQALAGKSTDTQYF. As DNA, the CDR3 is TGTGCCAGCAGCCAAGCCCTAGCGGGCAAAAGCACAGATACGCAGTATTTT.